The rows below give T cell receptor beta chains drawn from one sample of a study of shared clonotypes between healthy human individuals. Assay used: immunoSEQ multiplex PCR; TCRdb lists only in-frame clones, some missing. The data show millions of clones, 80% to 95% seen once. Source material: naive CD4+ T cells from PBMCs. The receptor set was obtained from a man younger than 35 in good health. Some clones in this sample may be carry-over from other donors' samples. The CDR3 runs from the conserved cysteine through the conserved F or W.

v_gene	j_gene	CDR3aa
TRBV5-4	TRBJ2-7	CASSSSGTARTSGPYEQYF
TRBV14	TRBJ2-7	CASSQENAQYF
TRBV6-6	TRBJ1-1	CATRLVRTEAFF
TRBV9	TRBJ2-7	CASSIRGDGAYEQYF
TRBV10-2	TRBJ2-1	CASGTSGYNEQFF
TRBV19	TRBJ1-1	CASRNQLTENTEAFF
TRBV7-3	TRBJ1-2	CASSSLFYGYTF
TRBV2	TRBJ2-1	CASLPSREYNEQFF
TRBV5-8	TRBJ2-4	CASSPDGGANIQYF
TRBV5-1	TRBJ1-4	CASSLVSAPNEKLFF
TRBV6-5	TRBJ2-7	CASSYRDRAYEQYF
TRBV12-5	TRBJ1-1	CASGLAGGPNTEAFF
TRBV19	TRBJ1-5	CASSIRPVDYNQPQHF
TRBV11-2	TRBJ2-1	CASSSPWVNEQFF
TRBV14	TRBJ2-7	CASSGTRQGDEQYF
TRBV7-8	TRBJ2-7	CASSFRGQAYEQYF
TRBV7-2	TRBJ2-7	CASSLISGGSTHEQYF
TRBV5-1	TRBJ2-5	CASTALTPQETQYF
TRBV29-1	TRBJ1-1	CSVDRVPGEGITEAFF
TRBV11-3	TRBJ2-7	CASSLGSGTRLYEQYF
TRBV9	TRBJ2-3	CASSALRSSSGTDTQYF
TRBV9	TRBJ1-4	CASSGGRIHNEKLFF
TRBV21-1	TRBJ1-1	CALFQDRPPMNTEAFF
TRBV28	TRBJ2-7	CASSSPTGTKNEQYF
TRBV11-3	TRBJ2-3	CASSLGRLRPKTDTQYF
TRBV28	TRBJ1-1	CASSSITEAFF
TRBV6-5	TRBJ1-4	CASSYRGDREKLFF